The clone carrying this T cell receptor (beta chain) has just a few counts. Its target is unknown. This CDR3 is 14 amino acids long. Germline-derived CDR1 and CDR2 are SGHRS and YFSETQ. V shed 4 bases and J 3 bases; nucleotides not matched to a gene: 3. This entry is derived from a study of cytomegalovirus exposure and HLA in healthy donors. General study points: Judged likely to be a sequencing artifact was a cluster of highly shared sequence variants.

The PCR used 60 Vbeta and 13 Jbeta primers. Profiled with immunoSEQ multiplex PCR; TCRdb holds only in-frame clones, not every one. The sample holds approximately 190,000 clones, about nine tenths seen once. The V and J genes are TRBV5-1 and TRBJ1-1; 10 bases line up with TRBD1. Specimen: PBMCs. This sequence originates from a man in his thirties or forties in good health and CMV-seronegative. The CDR3 here is CASSEGTGDTEAFF. CDR3 coding DNA: TGCGCCAGCAGCGAAGGGACAGGGGACACTGAAGCTTTCTTT.